This TCR beta chain was sequenced during a study of blood T cell repertoires in COVID-19 (dated by TCRdb to 2018 to 2021). With regard to the full study: Samples from collaborators originated in the United States, Italy and Spain and spanned both the acute and convalescent phases of COVID-19. The material from the prospective study consisted of cDNA or gDNA derived from T cells, B-cell-depleted T cells, or PBMCs. Deeply sampled blood TCRbeta repertoires from subjects exposed to, actively infected with, or recovered from COVID-19 were included in the dataset. The repertoires were made available in a free public database intended to serve as a resource for research on the immune response to SARS-CoV-2. Samples were obtained from the ongoing ImmuneRACE study (first 160 participants) and from 1,254 subjects provided by 6 global collaborators. Sample metadata almost always included a de-identified subject ID, COVID-19 status, age in years and sex. Where available, HLA class I and class II types were taken from metadata supplied by the sample provider and were not determined by assay-based typing. Here is what the overall study found, with its caveats: Clinical and demographic metadata were provided uncurated, with the amount varying by source and participant.

About this clone itself: Its antigen is still unknown. Base quality data are lacking; no much larger clone is found one base away.

TCRbeta CDR3 regions were amplified from genomic DNA using the immunoSEQ Assay, a bias-controlled multiplex PCR. The paper's data handling went like this. The number of nucleated cells in each sample was estimated by amplification of reference gene primers within the assay. Sequence reads were collapsed and filtered to measure the absolute abundance of every unique TCRbeta CDR3 rearrangement. Productive Simpson clonality was computed per sample as the square root of Simpson's diversity index over productive rearrangements. In TCRdb, the immuneACCESS table is reduced to in-frame sequences with V and J assigned. These tables do not hold every clone; where another copy was compared, an unresolved V gene accounts for under half, and the others remain unexplained. The D gene and trimming were derived from the DNA, and the V and J assignments and clone size from that table. For this sample there are 350,000 to 450,000 clones; 91% appear just once. The ten largest clones take up about 0.78% of the sample.

Participants in the prospective study were enrolled through a virtual design, were aged about 18 to 100 years, and lived in fewer than 30 United States geographic areas. To assign participants to cohorts, the prospective study relied on clinical history that participants themselves reported in a screening survey and a study questionnaire. Exposed participants had been in contact, within 2 weeks of entering the study, with a person who had a PCR-confirmed or clinician-diagnosed case of COVID-19. In the prospective study, whole blood, serum and a nasopharyngeal or oropharyngeal swab were collected from each participant by mobile phlebotomists. Over an approximately 2-month period, participants in the prospective study had the option of providing additional blood draws and questionnaires. Blood samples from the prospective study were shipped frozen or at room temperature prior to DNA extraction. The CDR3 goes from the cysteine to the phenylalanine over 15 residues. Only CDR3 DNA remains: 45 bases, in frame from the first base. Germline trimming amounts to 2 bases on V and 6 bases on J, with 5 as the count of junction bases outside the gene matches. Looking up the germline V gene yields CDR1 MDHEN and CDR2 SYDVKM.

This receptor was identified in a woman aged 35 to 49 who had been exposed to COVID-19. Sequenced: PBMCs or T cells enriched from blood (not recorded which). Recombination connected TRBV28 to TRBJ1-5; 9 central nucleotides agree with TRBD1. The bases are TGTGCCAGCAGTTTAATAAGACAGGGGGTTCAGCCCCAGCATTTT. This translates into CASSLIRQGVQPQHF.